These 13 T cell receptor gamma chains originate from one sample sequenced in a study of human gamma delta and Vdelta1 T cells. These receptors' targets are unknown. TCRdb reanalysed the PCR reads via CATT. The sample holds almost 9,000 gamma-chain clones, approximately 42% seen once. Source material: Vdelta1 gamma-delta T cells from blood grown in culture (DOT cells). These receptor sequences come from a human donor in good health.

The V call is TRGV10, the J call TRGJ1 or TRGJ2. TRGV10 is reported as an ORF; its role is uncertain. This CDR3 contains 13 residues. Trimming at V came to 8 bases and at J to 6 bases, leaving 11 bases not matched to a gene. This chain's CDR3 is CAAWDAPSYKKLF. CDR3 bases: TGTGCTGCGTGGGACGCTCCGTCTTATAAGAAACTCTTT.

This clone showed up just a few times. One base away lies a much larger clone, so this may be a sequencing read error. Other DNA sequences in the same sample also yield this CDR3. V and J are TRGV9 and TRGJP. Per the germline V gene, CDR1 is GITISATS and CDR2 is ISYDGTV (reference sequence). This CDR3 is 16 amino acids long. V lost 0 bases, J lost 7 bases, and 3 bases stayed unmatched. The CDR3 spells CALWEVQELGKKIKVF. The DNA of the CDR3 is TGTGCCTTGTGGGAGGTGCAGGAGTTGGGCAAAAAAATCAAGGTATTT.

This clone was detected only a few times. This sequence joins TRGV2 and TRGJP1. The CDR3 runs 19 residues. Losses at the gene ends were 5 bases for V and 0 bases for J; bases not matched to a gene: 18. CDR1 is EGSNGY and CDR2 is YDSYNSKV in the germline V gene. The CDR3 spells CATWVLREGLYTTGWFKIF. DNA for the CDR3: TGTGCCACCTGGGTACTTCGAGAGGGCTTATATACCACTGGTTGGTTCAAGATATTT.

This clone was found a few times. The chain couples TRGV8 to TRGJ1 or TRGJ2. Germline-derived CDR1 and CDR2 are VENAVY and YDSYNSRV. This CDR3 spans 14 amino acids. Trimming took 3 bases from V and 2 from J; bases not matched to a gene: 7. CDR3 DNA sequence: TGTGCCACCTGGGATCTATTACATTATTATAAGAAACTCTTT. Its protein is CATWDLLHYYKKLF.

This clone has a single count. This may be a read error, as it is one base from a much larger clone. The chain has TRGV5 and TRGJ1 or TRGJ2. With 4 bases clipped from V and 3 bases from J, the junction kept 6 bases outside the gene matches. The CDR3 totals 13 residues. The germline V gene encodes CDR1 VINAFY and CDR2 YDVSNSKD. The CDR3 loop reads CATWEGPYYKKLF. CDR3 nucleotide sequence: TGTGCCACCTGGGAGGGGCCTTATTATAAGAAACTCTTT.

The chain joins TRGV9 to TRGJ1 or TRGJ2. V lost 0 bases, J lost 2 bases, and 7 bases stayed unmatched. Germline V CDR1 and CDR2: GITISATS, ISYDGTV (reference sequence). The CDR3 is made up of 15 amino acids. The CDR3 loop reads CALWEVPEDYYKKLF. The CDR3 DNA reads TGTGCCTTGTGGGAGGTGCCGGAGGATTATTATAAGAAACTCTTT.

The chain uses TRGV9 and TRGJP. This CDR3 is 17 amino acids long. Germline CDR1 and CDR2: GITISATS and ISYDGTV (reference sequence). The junction had 8 bases not matched to a gene; V was cut back by 4 bases and J by 5 bases. The CDR3 nucleotides are TGTGCCTTGTGGGACCTCCGGGAAGAGTTGGGCAAAAAAATCAAGGTATTT. Translated: CALWDLREELGKKIKVF.

The table lists this clone with a few counts. Other DNA sequences in the sample encode the same CDR3. The V gene is TRGV4, the J gene TRGJ1 or TRGJ2. Germline V gene sequence: CDR1 EGSTGY, CDR2 YDSYTSSV. CDR3 size: 13 residues. The V and J ends lost 0 bases and 10 bases, in that order; junction bases with no gene match: 9. The CDR3 sequence is CATWDGPRGKKLF. DNA for the CDR3: TGTGCCACCTGGGATGGGCCCCGGGGGAAGAAACTCTTT.

This chain uses TRGV9 with TRGJ1 or TRGJ2. The CDR3 covers 17 residues. J gave up 4 bases and V 7 bases, and 22 bases lay outside the gene matches. The germline V gene encodes CDR1 GITISATS and CDR2 ISYDGTV (reference sequence). In DNA, the CDR3 is TGTGCCTTGTGTTGGGTGCCGAACAGTAGCCCGTATTATAAGAAACTCTTT. Protein sequence: CALCWVPNSSPYYKKLF.

Note on this clone: A junction end diverges from the germline sequence, so it may reflect a read error. The gene calls are TRGV8 and TRGJ1 or TRGJ2. The CDR3 has 17 amino acids. Germline V gene data show CDR1 as VENAVY and CDR2 as YDSYNSRV. The CDR3 nucleotides read TGTGCCCCCTGGGATAGCAGAAGAGGAGGAAAACATTATAAGAAACTCTTT. Protein sequence: CAPWDSRRGGKHYKKLF.

This chain joins TRGV3 and TRGJ1 or TRGJ2. This CDR3 spans 15 amino acids. In germline, CDR1 is VTNTFY, CDR2 YDVSTARD (reference sequence). Trimming at V came to 5 bases and at J to 5 bases, leaving 15 bases not matched to a gene. CDR3 DNA sequence: TGTGCCACCTGGGCATGGGGCGGGCCCCATTATAAGAAACTCTTT. As protein: CATWAWGGPHYKKLF.

This clone showed up just a few times. Other DNA sequences in the sample encode the same CDR3. V and J are TRGV2 and TRGJ1 or TRGJ2. J lost 4 bases, V lost 0 bases, and 3 bases had no gene match. Germline loops: CDR1 EGSNGY, CDR2 YDSYNSKV. The CDR3 has 13 residues. CDR3 loop: CATWDGSYYKKLF. The CDR3 DNA reads TGTGCCACCTGGGACGGGAGCTATTATAAGAAACTCTTT.

This clone occurred a few times. In the same sample, other DNA sequences code for this CDR3. V usage is TRGV2 and J usage is TRGJ1 or TRGJ2. Looked up from germline, CDR1 is EGSNGY and CDR2 is YDSYNSKV. J lost 10 bases, V lost 0 bases, and 6 bases had no gene match. The CDR3 has 12 residues. CDR3 bases: TGTGCCACCTGGGACGGGCTTTCGAAGAAACTCTTT. Amino acids: CATWDGLSKKLF.